Presented here are 7 T cell receptor beta chains from one specimen sequenced in a study of molecular identifiers for immune sequencing clone quantification. TCRdb reprocessed the PCR reads via MiXCR and lists one record per CDR3 protein. The data contain approximately 320,000 distinct CDR3 sequences, about a quarter of them singletons. Material: naive CD8+ T cells from blood, with Jurkat cell RNA spiked in. Specified subset: FACS-sorted CD8+CD4-CCR7+CD45RA+ naive T cells. Source of these receptors: a human donor in good health. Some libraries in this study had Jurkat cell RNA spiked in.

The V gene is TRBV10-3, the J gene TRBJ2-3, with D maybe TRBD1 (5 bases). This CDR3 contains 16 residues. V was pared by 3 bases and J by 0 bases, with 13 bases between. Per germline, CDR1 ENHRY and CDR2 SYGVKD. In nucleotides, the CDR3 is TGTGCCATCAGTGATCCGACAGCTACTAGCACAGATACGCAGTATTTT. Translating gives CAISDPTATSTDTQYF.

This clonotype was counted at least ten times. This chain joins TRBV12-3 or TRBV12-4 and TRBJ2-7, with 7 bases that match TRBD2. Trimming at V came to 2 bases and at J to 5 bases, leaving 12 bases not matched to a gene. The length of the CDR3 is 16 residues. CDR3 bases: TGTGCCAGCAGTTTACGGGTTCTGGGCGGGGGACACGAGCAGTACTTC. Protein: CASSLRVLGGGHEQYF.

Points on this clonotype: A read error may explain this, as a much larger clone is one base away. The V call is TRBV7-9, the J call TRBJ2-7; D is undetermined. The V end lost 6 bases, the J end lost 0 bases, and 9 bases lay between the germline ends. Germline assignment: CDR1 SEHNR and CDR2 FQNEAQ (reference sequence). This CDR3 comprises 13 residues. CDR3: CASRTVTSYEQYF. CDR3 in DNA: TGTGCCAGCAGGACGGTAACCTCCTACGAGCAGTACTTC.

The rearrangement joins TRBV30 to TRBJ2-1, with 11 bases lining up with TRBD2. CDR1 and CDR2 (germline): GTSNPN, SVGIG (reference sequence). V shed 4 bases and J 2 bases; nucleotides not matched to a gene: 1. There are 14 residues in the CDR3. This chain's CDR3 is CAWKTSGAYNEQFF. DNA of the CDR3: TGTGCCTGGAAGACTAGCGGGGCCTACAATGAGCAGTTCTTC.

The gene calls are TRBV18 and TRBJ2-3; 9 positions match TRBD2. Trimming took 0 bases from V and 7 from J; bases not matched to a gene: 8. Germline values: CDR1 KGHSH, CDR2 LQKENI. The CDR3 contains 16 residues. CDR3 nucleotides: TGTGCCAGCTCACCACCAGGCGGGGGGGTCCGGAATACGCAGTATTTT. Protein product: CASSPPGGGVRNTQYF.

This clonotype was counted ten times or more. The V and J genes are TRBV23-1 and TRBJ2-3; 10 bases align to TRBD2. TRBV23-1 is classed as an ORF, of uncertain function. Trimming took 4 bases from V and 5 from J; bases not matched to a gene: 3. The CDR3 contains 14 residues. As DNA, the CDR3 is TGCGCCAGCAGTCGAGCGGGAGGGGGAGATACGCAGTATTTT. Its translation is CASSRAGGGDTQYF.

The V gene is TRBV7-9, the J gene TRBJ1-3, with a weak D call TRBD1 (6 bases). V was clipped by 1 base and J by 0 bases, with 10 bases between them. The V gene's germline CDR1 is SEHNR and CDR2 FQNEAQ (reference sequence). The CDR3 spans 16 residues. CDR3 nucleotides: TGTGCCAGCAGCTTAGAGGGGGGTTCCTCTGGAAACACCATATATTTT. It is translated as CASSLEGGSSGNTIYF.